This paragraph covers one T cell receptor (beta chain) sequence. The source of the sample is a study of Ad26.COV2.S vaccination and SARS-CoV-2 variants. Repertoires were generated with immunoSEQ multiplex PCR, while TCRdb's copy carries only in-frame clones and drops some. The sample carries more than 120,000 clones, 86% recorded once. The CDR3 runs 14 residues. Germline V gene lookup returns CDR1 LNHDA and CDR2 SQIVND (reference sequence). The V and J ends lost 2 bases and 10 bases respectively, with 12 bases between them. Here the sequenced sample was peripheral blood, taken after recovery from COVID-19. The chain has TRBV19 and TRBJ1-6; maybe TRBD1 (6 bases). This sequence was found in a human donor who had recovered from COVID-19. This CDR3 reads CASSISPGTSPLHF. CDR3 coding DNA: TGTGCCAGTAGTATATCACCAGGGACATCACCCCTCCACTTT.